This T cell receptor (beta chain) was identified during a study of post-analysis software for immune sequencing data. This clonotype was observed many times. What it binds is not known. Study-wide results and caveats: Elevated frequency relative to controls characterized four or five TRBV segments in patients, TRBV5-6, TRBV5-1 and TRBV20-1 among them.

Every TCR beta cDNA library bore unique molecular identifiers. One entry per CDR3 protein results from TCRdb running MiXCR on the PCR reads. Among roughly 870,000 distinct CDR3 sequences listed, roughly 58% were seen once. Trimming removed 0 bases from V and 4 bases from J; junction bases left unmatched: 4. Germline assignment: CDR1 SGHTA and CDR2 FQGNSA. The CDR3 totals 16 residues. The TCR was taken from a girl between 10 and 17 years old with multiple sclerosis. The chain couples TRBV7-2 to TRBJ2-7, with TRBD1 matching 12 bases. Sequenced input: blood. The CDR3 nucleotides are TGTGCCAGCAGCTTAGCCGGGACAGGGGGCAAGTACGAGCAGTACTTC. It encodes CASSLAGTGGKYEQYF.